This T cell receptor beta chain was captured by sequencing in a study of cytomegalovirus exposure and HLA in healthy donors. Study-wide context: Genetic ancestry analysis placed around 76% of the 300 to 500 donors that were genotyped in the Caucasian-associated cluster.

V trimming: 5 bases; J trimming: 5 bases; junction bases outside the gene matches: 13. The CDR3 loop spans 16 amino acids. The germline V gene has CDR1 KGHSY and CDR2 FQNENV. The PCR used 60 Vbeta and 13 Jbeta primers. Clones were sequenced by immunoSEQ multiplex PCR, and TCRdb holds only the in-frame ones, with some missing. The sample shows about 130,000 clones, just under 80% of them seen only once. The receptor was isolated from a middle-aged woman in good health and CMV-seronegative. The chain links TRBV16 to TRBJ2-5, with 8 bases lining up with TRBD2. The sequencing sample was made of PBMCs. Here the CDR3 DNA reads TGTGCCAGCAGCAAGGCGACTAGCGTACGAATGGAGACCCAGTACTTC. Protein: CASSKATSVRMETQYF. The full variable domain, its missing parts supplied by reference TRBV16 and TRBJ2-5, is GEEVAQTPKHLVRGEGQKAKLYCAPIKGHSYVFWYQQVLKNEFKFLISFQNENVFDETGMPKERFSAKCLPNSPCSLEIQATKLEDSAVYFCASSKATSVRMETQYFGPGTRLLVL.